The 17 T cell receptor beta chains below come from one sample, sequenced in a study of shared clonotypes between healthy human individuals. The method was immunoSEQ multiplex PCR; TCRdb's version includes in-frame clones alone and lacks a portion of them. The table records about half a million clones, about 80% of them present only once. The sequenced sample was PBMCs. These TCRs come from a woman aged 40-49 years in good health. Some clones in this sample may be carry-over from other donors' samples.

The rearrangement uses TRBV10-3 and TRBJ2-7, with D possibly TRBD2 on 7 matching bases. CDR1 is ENHRY, CDR2 SYGVKD, per germline. There are 13 residues in the CDR3. Trimming removed 4 bases at V and 6 bases at J, with 13 bases between. The CDR3 sequence: CAISGAGEGEQYF. In DNA form, the CDR3 reads TGTGCCATCAGTGGTGCAGGGGAGGGCGAGCAGTACTTC.

The J gene is TRBJ2-2, the V gene TRBV7-9; possibly TRBD1 for D (6 bases). Germline V CDR1 and CDR2: SEHNR, FQNEAQ (reference sequence). CDR3 length: 15 residues. Between the trimmed V and J ends, which lost 4 bases and 2 bases, there was a span of 11 bases. The CDR3 is CASSWRTDNTGELFF. The CDR3 nucleotides read TGTGCCAGCAGCTGGAGGACAGATAACACCGGGGAGCTGTTTTTT.

The chain carries TRBV5-6 and TRBJ2-5; TRBD2 agrees at 12 bases. CDR1 and CDR2 (germline): SGHDT, YYEEEE. V shed 1 base, J shed 4 bases, and the junction held 8 bases outside the gene matches. The CDR3 length is 17 residues. CDR3 sequence: CASSLWLAGGRGETQYF. For the CDR3, the DNA is TGTGCCAGCAGCTTGTGGCTAGCGGGAGGGCGGGGAGAGACCCAGTACTTC.

V is TRBV29-1 and J is TRBJ2-7; D tentatively fits TRBD1 or TRBD2 (5 bases each). The CDR3 covers 15 residues. Trimming took 4 bases from V and 1 from J, leaving 17 bases between them. Per germline, CDR1 SQVTM and CDR2 ANQGSEA. The chain's CDR3 is CSVVGGRDSSYEQYF. The CDR3 DNA reads as TGCAGCGTTGTTGGGGGAAGAGACAGTTCCTACGAGCAGTACTTC.

This clone came up once. The chain couples TRBV27 to TRBJ2-3; a weak D match, TRBD2 (6 bases). Germline values: CDR1 MNHEY, CDR2 SMNVEV (reference sequence). The CDR3 runs 14 residues. V lost 5 bases, J lost 4 bases, and 13 bases lay in between. In DNA, the CDR3 is TGTGCCAGCAGTCCGATGGACTATTCAGATACGCAGTATTTT. It codes for CASSPMDYSDTQYF.

The chain carries TRBV4-1 and TRBJ2-2; maybe TRBD1 (5 bases). CDR1 MGHRA and CDR2 YSYEKL come from the germline V gene. V was clipped by 1 base and J by 5 bases, with 26 bases between them. This CDR3 has 20 amino acids. CDR3 sequence (DNA): TGCGCCAGCAGCCAAGCCGGATTGTTGGGGCAGGGAAGGGGTACCGGGGAGCTGTTTTTT. This gives the protein CASSQAGLLGQGRGTGELFF.

V gene TRBV7-3 combines with J gene TRBJ1-1; D possibly corresponds to TRBD1 (6 bases). Germline V gene sequence: CDR1 SGHTA, CDR2 FQGTGA. This CDR3 has 13 residues. The V gene lost 5 bases and the J gene lost 4 bases, with 11 bases spanning the gap. The CDR3 here is CASSAQGSTEAFF. DNA of the CDR3: TGTGCCAGCAGCGCACAGGGTAGCACTGAAGCTTTCTTT.

Comments on this clone: This may be a read error, as it is one base from a much larger clone. CDR3 protein: CASSFDSYEQYF. For the CDR3, the DNA is TGTGCCAGCAGCTTCGACAGTTACGAGCAGTACTTC. V gene TRBV7-9 combines with J gene TRBJ2-7, with a possible D match to TRBD1 (5 bases). The CDR3 is 12 amino acids. Germline CDR1 SEHNR, CDR2 FQNEAQ (reference sequence). V lost 3 bases and J 4 bases, leaving 7 bases between the germline ends.

The chain uses TRBV7-2 and TRBJ2-6; D unclear. The V end lost 5 bases, the J end lost 0 bases, and 17 bases lay between the germline ends. Germline V gives CDR1 SGHTA, CDR2 FQGNSA. CDR3 length: 18 amino acids. The CDR3 reads CASSPSSPGSSGANVLTF. Here the CDR3 DNA reads TGTGCCAGCAGCCCCTCGTCACCAGGAAGCTCTGGGGCCAACGTCCTGACTTTC.

This sequence joins TRBV28 and TRBJ2-7, with D possibly TRBD2 on 6 matching bases. V lost 3 bases and J lost 2, with 11 bases in between. The CDR3 extends over 14 amino acids. The germline V gene has CDR1 MDHEN and CDR2 SYDVKM. The CDR3, as DNA: TGTGCCAGCAGTTTTCAGCGGGCCACCTACGAGCAGTACTTC. Translated, it gives CASSFQRATYEQYF. The whole variable domain, remainder taken from reference TRBV28 and TRBJ2-7, is DVKVTQSSRYLVKRTGEKVFLECVQDMDHENMFWYRQDPGLGLRLIYFSYDVKMKEKGDIPEGYSVSREKKERFSLILESASTNQTSMYLCASSFQRATYEQYFGPGTRLTVT.

V usage is TRBV27 and J usage is TRBJ2-7; 9 bases map to TRBD1. The CDR3 length is 15 residues. Germline loops: CDR1 MNHEY, CDR2 SMNVEV (reference sequence). V shed 5 bases, J shed 6 bases, and the junction held 11 bases outside the gene matches. This CDR3 is CASSEGTGYSFEQYF. CDR3 DNA: TGTGCCAGCAGTGAAGGGACAGGGTATTCTTTCGAGCAGTACTTC.

The gene calls are TRBV29-1 and TRBJ2-5, with 7 bases that match TRBD2. V was pared by 7 bases and J by 7 bases, with 12 bases of the junction left unmatched. The CDR3 is 13 residues long. Germline V gives CDR1 SQVTM, CDR2 ANQGSEA. The CDR3 loop is CSAGSGERGTQYF. The CDR3 coding sequence is TGCAGCGCCGGAAGCGGGGAGCGGGGGACCCAGTACTTC.

The chain uses TRBV18 and TRBJ2-5, with D perhaps matching TRBD2 (6 bases). Germline V CDR1 and CDR2: KGHSH, LQKENI. There are 15 residues in the CDR3. The V and J ends lost 0 bases and 4 bases respectively, with 12 bases between them. In nucleotides, the CDR3 is TGTGCCAGCTCACCACCGATGACCGGGAGAGAGACCCAGTACTTC. This codes for CASSPPMTGRETQYF.

This rearrangement joins TRBV4-3 to TRBJ2-2, with 10 bases fitting TRBD2. V lost 4 bases and J lost 6; bases outside the gene matches: 5. CDR1 LGHNA and CDR2 YSLEER come from the germline V gene. The CDR3 has 15 residues. CDR3 coding DNA: TGCGCCAGCAGCCCCCTAGCGGGAGTCCCCGGGGAGCTGTTTTTT. Protein product: CASSPLAGVPGELFF.

The genes are TRBV11-3 and TRBJ2-2; no reliable D call. The length of the CDR3 is 12 residues. V lost 3 bases, J lost 9 bases, and 8 bases lay in between. Germline lookup yields CDR1 SGHNT and CDR2 YENEEA. The CDR3 protein is CASSLGGRELFF. The DNA for the CDR3 is TGTGCCAGCAGCTTGGGCGGACGGGAGCTGTTTTTT.

Comments on this clone: At one boundary the junction diverges from the germline segment, which might be a read error. The same CDR3 can be traced to other DNA sequences in this sample. CDR3 region: CSVANRYSFLEAFF. Here the CDR3 DNA reads TGCAGCGTAGCAAACCGGTACAGCTTTTTAGAAGCTTTCTTC. The chain is built from TRBV29-1 and TRBJ1-1; unclear D gene. Germline loops: CDR1 SQVTM, CDR2 ANQGSEA. This CDR3 is 14 amino acids long.

The chain is built from TRBV14 and TRBJ2-3; 7 nucleotides align to TRBD1. The CDR3 runs to 16 residues. Germline V gives CDR1 SGHDN, CDR2 FVKESK. J gave up 3 bases and V 2 bases, and 8 bases lay outside the gene matches. This CDR3 is CASSQYGQARTDTQYF. In DNA, the CDR3 is TGTGCCAGCAGCCAATACGGACAGGCGAGAACAGATACGCAGTATTTT.